This section outlines one T cell receptor beta chain sequence together with its context. The sample comes from a study of cytomegalovirus exposure and HLA in healthy donors. In germline, CDR1 is MNHEY, CDR2 SVGAGI. This CDR3 spans 16 amino acids. Trimming removed 2 bases at V and 2 bases at J, with 14 bases between. Assay: immunoSEQ multiplex PCR; the TCRdb copy retains only in-frame clones and omits some. The table records some 170,000 clones, 70% to 90% of them present only once. The clonotype comes from a woman younger than 45 in good health and CMV-seronegative. This chain joins TRBV6-5 and TRBJ2-3; no clear D. Sequencing used PBMCs. The CDR3 is CASSYLRAAYTDTQYF. The CDR3 nucleotides read TGTGCCAGCAGTTACCTACGGGCGGCCTACACAGATACGCAGTATTTT.